The entry below gives a single T cell receptor (beta chain) sequence along with its context. As yet, its antigen is unknown. Sequencing was performed with immunoSEQ multiplex PCR; in TCRdb, only in-frame clones are kept and a portion is missing. The sample shows over 200,000 clones, about 90% of them seen only once. This entry belongs to a study of cytomegalovirus exposure and HLA in healthy donors. General study results and limits: First-cohort TCR clusters were later found to tend to co-occur in the 120 or so validation repertoires. The classifier reportedly diagnosed cytomegalovirus status with high sensitivity and specificity.

The sequenced material came from PBMCs. The clonotype originates from a woman aged 18-30 years in good health and CMV-seronegative.

CDR3 sequence reads: CASSIQGAETQYF. CDR3 sequence (DNA): TGTGCCAGCAGTATACAGGGGGCTGAGACCCAGTACTTC. V usage is TRBV6-5 and J usage is TRBJ2-5, with 9 bases aligning to TRBD1. The CDR3 loop spans 13 amino acids. The ends lost 5 bases at V and 5 bases at J; junction bases unmatched: 3. Germline V gene data show CDR1 as MNHEY and CDR2 as SVGAGI.